This TCR beta chain derives from a study of cytomegalovirus exposure and HLA in healthy donors. Points from the study as a whole: Roughly uniform sequencing depth across donors was assumed, possibly incorrectly. A later analysis linked a missense DCLRE1C variant to TCR beta V- and J-gene trimming.

Comment on this clone: Its target is unknown.

The PCR ran on 60 Vbeta and 13 Jbeta primers. Here immunoSEQ multiplex PCR was the method, and the copy in TCRdb shows in-frame clones only, minus some. The sample shows about 180,000 clones, 81% of them seen only once. All the people who gave samples were healthy bone marrow donors. The sample taken for sequencing was PBMCs. This clonotype was obtained from a woman younger than 35 in good health and CMV-seropositive.

As DNA, the CDR3 is TGTGCCAGTAGTTTAACCCGGTCCCTCTCCTACGAGCAGTACTTC. Residues: CASSLTRSLSYEQYF. The chain couples TRBV19 to TRBJ2-7; D not certain. CDR3 length: 15 residues. Germline V CDR1 and CDR2: LNHDA, SQIVND (reference sequence). Trimming left V 5 bases short and J 0 bases short, with 14 bases between.